This TCR beta chain was recorded in a study of beta chain features in type 1 diabetes. Study-level background: Age and gender were similar between patients and healthy donors, as were cell yields. Points from the study as a whole: A definitive answer on HLA type influencing TCRB rearrangement was not reached here. Researchers report that Type 1 diabetes patients had moderately but significantly shorter TCRB CDR3s across all four CD4+ subsets.

To note about this clone: Its antigen is not identified.

The germline gives CDR1 SNHLY, CDR2 FYNNEI. V lost 6 bases to trimming and J lost 0 bases, with 12 bases between them. The CDR3 length is 15 residues. Every bit of the isolated RNA underwent reverse transcription, so sequencing read expressed TCRB transcripts. TCRdb's table, derived via immunoSEQ multiplex PCR, lists solely in-frame clones and lacks some. The sample carries 300,000 to 350,000 clones, around 9.7% recorded once. The chain carries TRBV2 and TRBJ2-1, with a tentative D call TRBD2 (6 bases). The receptor was derived from a man aged 25 to 40 with type 1 diabetes. Material for sequencing was central memory CD4+ T cells from blood. The CDR3: CASRGGVNSYNEQFF. The CDR3, as DNA: TGTGCCAGCAGGGGAGGAGTGAACTCCTACAATGAGCAGTTCTTC.